What follows describes a single TCR beta chain. This CDR3 has 16 amino acids. Trimming removed 0 bases at V and 4 bases at J, with 15 bases between. Germline CDR1 is MNHNS and CDR2 is SASEGT. This sample was taken from a study of T cell responses to AZD1222 COVID-19 vaccine. The repertoire was sequenced with immunoSEQ multiplex PCR; TCRdb's copy has only in-frame clones and lacks some. The sample lists tens of thousands of clones; about 89% were seen once. This chain links TRBV6-1 with TRBJ1-2, with a possible D match to TRBD1 (5 bases). Source: peripheral blood, taken 28 days after the second AZD1222 dose. This TCR was recovered from an adult who received the AZD1222 COVID-19 vaccine. This CDR3 is CASSEAGQLGAYGYTF. In nucleotides, the CDR3 is TGTGCCAGCAGTGAAGCAGGGCAACTAGGGGCCTATGGCTACACCTTC.